The rows below give T cell receptor beta chains drawn from one sample of a study of blood T cell repertoires in COVID-19. Assay: immunoSEQ multiplex PCR; the TCRdb copy retains only in-frame clones and omits some. Among approximately 150,000 clones listed, more than 85% were seen once. The sequencing sample was made of PBMCs or T cells enriched from blood (not recorded which). These receptors were obtained from a human donor with acute COVID-19. The donor label of this sample is uncertain. The CDR3 runs from the conserved cysteine through the conserved F or W. Fields, in order: CDR3 protein, CDR3 DNA, J gene, D gene, CDR3 length, clone size, V gene. D genes are given only for firm matches. Size tells how often a clone was seen (once, few, many) or the class of an expanded clone, and some rows leave it out.

CDR3 protein: CASSYYSGSGANVLTF
CDR3 DNA: TGTGCCAGCAGCTATTACAGCGGATCTGGGGCCAACGTCCTGACTTTC
J gene: TRBJ2-6
D gene: -
CDR3 length: 16
clone size: -
V gene: TRBV5-8

CDR3 protein: CAWSVGGTEAFF
CDR3 DNA: TGTGCCTGGAGTGTAGGCGGCACTGAAGCTTTCTTT
J gene: TRBJ1-1
D gene: -
CDR3 length: 12
clone size: -
V gene: TRBV30

CDR3 protein: CASSQDRRGGGYTF
CDR3 DNA: TGCGCCAGCAGCCAAGATCGCCGGGGTGGAGGCTACACCTTC
J gene: TRBJ1-2
D gene: -
CDR3 length: 14
clone size: -
V gene: TRBV4-3

CDR3 protein: CASSSTGQAFSYNEQFF
CDR3 DNA: TGTGCCAGCAGCTCAACGGGACAGGCTTTCTCCTACAATGAGCAGTTCTTC
J gene: TRBJ2-1
D gene: TRBD1
CDR3 length: 17
clone size: -
V gene: TRBV7-3

CDR3 protein: CASSVRDSPPFYNEQFF
CDR3 DNA: TGTGCCAGCAGCGTCCGGGACTCTCCCCCTTTCTACAATGAGCAGTTCTTC
J gene: TRBJ2-1
D gene: -
CDR3 length: 17
clone size: -
V gene: TRBV9

CDR3 protein: CASSKTGTVNYGYTF
CDR3 DNA: TGTGCCAGCAGCAAGACCGGGACAGTGAACTATGGCTACACCTTC
J gene: TRBJ1-2
D gene: TRBD1
CDR3 length: 15
clone size: -
V gene: TRBV5-8

CDR3 protein: CASSFPGQDYEQYF
CDR3 DNA: TGTGCCAGCAGTTTTCCGGGACAGGACTACGAGCAGTACTTC
J gene: TRBJ2-7
D gene: TRBD1
CDR3 length: 14
clone size: -
V gene: TRBV7-6

CDR3 protein: CASSLGQAPGYTF
CDR3 DNA: TGTGCCAGCTCACTTGGTCAGGCCCCGGGCTACACCTTC
J gene: TRBJ1-2
D gene: -
CDR3 length: 13
clone size: -
V gene: TRBV18

CDR3 protein: CASSQGIKGYGNTIYF
CDR3 DNA: TGCGCCAGCAGCCAAGGAATTAAGGGGTATGGAAACACCATATATTTT
J gene: TRBJ1-3
D gene: -
CDR3 length: 16
clone size: -
V gene: TRBV4-3

CDR3 protein: CASSEYGTRVGSPLHF
CDR3 DNA: TGTGCCAGCAGTGAATATGGAACGAGGGTAGGTTCACCCCTCCACTTT
J gene: TRBJ1-6
D gene: -
CDR3 length: 16
clone size: -
V gene: TRBV25-1

CDR3 protein: CASSPSVNTEAFF
CDR3 DNA: TGTGCCAGCAGCCCGTCCGTGAACACTGAAGCTTTCTTT
J gene: TRBJ1-1
D gene: -
CDR3 length: 13
clone size: few
V gene: TRBV7-9

CDR3 protein: CAGARGGPANEQFF
CDR3 DNA: TGTGCCGGCGCGCGGGGGGGTCCGGCCAATGAGCAGTTCTTC
J gene: TRBJ2-1
D gene: TRBD2
CDR3 length: 14
clone size: once
V gene: TRBV11-2

CDR3 protein: CASSLGQGTTEAFF
CDR3 DNA: TGTGCCAGCAGCTTAGGCCAGGGAACCACTGAAGCTTTCTTT
J gene: TRBJ1-1
D gene: -
CDR3 length: 14
clone size: -
V gene: TRBV7-9

CDR3 protein: CASSVGEYGYTF
CDR3 DNA: TGTGCCAGCAGTGTAGGCGAGTATGGCTACACCTTC
J gene: TRBJ1-2
D gene: -
CDR3 length: 12
clone size: -
V gene: TRBV9

CDR3 protein: CASSQESGGGGTQYF
CDR3 DNA: TGTGCCAGCAGCCAAGAGAGCGGGGGCGGGGGGACCCAGTACTTC
J gene: TRBJ2-5
D gene: TRBD2
CDR3 length: 15
clone size: -
V gene: TRBV4-2

CDR3 protein: CASSESGTGKAFF
CDR3 DNA: TGTGCCAGCAGCGAAAGCGGGACAGGGAAAGCTTTCTTT
J gene: TRBJ1-1
D gene: TRBD1
CDR3 length: 13
clone size: -
V gene: TRBV13

CDR3 protein: CASSLASQEYNEQFF
CDR3 DNA: TGTGCCAGCAGCTTGGCCAGTCAGGAATACAATGAGCAGTTCTTC
J gene: TRBJ2-1
D gene: -
CDR3 length: 15
clone size: -
V gene: TRBV5-5

CDR3 protein: CASSFTLEAGTQETQYF
CDR3 DNA: TGTGCCAGCAGTTTTACCCTTGAAGCGGGGACCCAAGAGACCCAGTACTTC
J gene: TRBJ2-5
D gene: TRBD2
CDR3 length: 17
clone size: -
V gene: TRBV27

CDR3 protein: CASSSGGSYEQYF
CDR3 DNA: TGCGCCAGCAGCTCTGGCGGCTCCTACGAGCAGTACTTC
J gene: TRBJ2-7
D gene: -
CDR3 length: 13
clone size: -
V gene: TRBV4-3

CDR3 protein: CASSLDMGGRLHF
CDR3 DNA: TGTGCCAGCAGCTTAGATATGGGGGGTCGCCTCCACTTT
J gene: TRBJ1-6
D gene: -
CDR3 length: 13
clone size: -
V gene: TRBV11-2

CDR3 protein: CASSVLRSGGASETQYF
CDR3 DNA: TGTGCCAGCAGCGTCCTTCGTAGCGGGGGGGCCTCGGAGACCCAGTACTTC
J gene: TRBJ2-5
D gene: TRBD2
CDR3 length: 17
clone size: -
V gene: TRBV7-2

CDR3 protein: CASTSGAAYYSYNEQFF
CDR3 DNA: TGTGCCAGCACCAGCGGGGCGGCTTACTACTCCTACAATGAGCAGTTCTTC
J gene: TRBJ2-1
D gene: TRBD2
CDR3 length: 17
clone size: -
V gene: TRBV9

CDR3 protein: CASSWDRGQETQYF
CDR3 DNA: TGCGCCAGCAGCTGGGACAGGGGGCAAGAGACCCAGTACTTC
J gene: TRBJ2-5
D gene: TRBD1
CDR3 length: 14
clone size: once
V gene: TRBV5-1

CDR3 protein: CASSPSREAWETQYF
CDR3 DNA: TGTGCCAGCTCACCAAGCAGGGAAGCATGGGAGACCCAGTACTTC
J gene: TRBJ2-5
D gene: -
CDR3 length: 15
clone size: -
V gene: TRBV18

CDR3 protein: CASSLAQVLSGNTEAFF
CDR3 DNA: TGCGCCAGCAGCTTGGCCCAGGTTCTAAGTGGGAACACTGAAGCTTTCTTT
J gene: TRBJ1-1
D gene: -
CDR3 length: 17
clone size: few
V gene: TRBV5-1

CDR3 protein: CASSFNGAGEQYF
CDR3 DNA: TGTGCCAGCAGTTTTAACGGCGCGGGAGAGCAGTACTTC
J gene: TRBJ2-7
D gene: -
CDR3 length: 13
clone size: few
V gene: TRBV12-3/TRBV12-4

CDR3 protein: CASSLAGSPLEQYF
CDR3 DNA: TGCGCCAGCAGCTTGGCAGGGTCCCCGCTAGAGCAGTACTTC
J gene: TRBJ2-7
D gene: -
CDR3 length: 14
clone size: -
V gene: TRBV5-1

CDR3 protein: CASSLGTSGGLTDTQYF
CDR3 DNA: TGTGCCAGCAGCTTGGGGACTAGCGGGGGGCTAACAGATACGCAGTATTTT
J gene: TRBJ2-3
D gene: TRBD2
CDR3 length: 17
clone size: -
V gene: TRBV5-6

CDR3 protein: CASSWDSTGELFF
CDR3 DNA: TGTGCCAGCAGCTGGGACAGCACCGGGGAGCTGTTTTTT
J gene: TRBJ2-2
D gene: TRBD1
CDR3 length: 13
clone size: -
V gene: TRBV5-4

CDR3 protein: CASSSGEGGELFF
CDR3 DNA: TGTGCCAGCAGTTCAGGGGAAGGCGGGGAGCTGTTTTTT
J gene: TRBJ2-2
D gene: -
CDR3 length: 13
clone size: -
V gene: TRBV5-7

CDR3 protein: CASSTGETDTQYF
CDR3 DNA: TGTGCCAGCAGTACCGGGGAAACAGATACGCAGTATTTT
J gene: TRBJ2-3
D gene: -
CDR3 length: 13
clone size: -
V gene: TRBV6-4